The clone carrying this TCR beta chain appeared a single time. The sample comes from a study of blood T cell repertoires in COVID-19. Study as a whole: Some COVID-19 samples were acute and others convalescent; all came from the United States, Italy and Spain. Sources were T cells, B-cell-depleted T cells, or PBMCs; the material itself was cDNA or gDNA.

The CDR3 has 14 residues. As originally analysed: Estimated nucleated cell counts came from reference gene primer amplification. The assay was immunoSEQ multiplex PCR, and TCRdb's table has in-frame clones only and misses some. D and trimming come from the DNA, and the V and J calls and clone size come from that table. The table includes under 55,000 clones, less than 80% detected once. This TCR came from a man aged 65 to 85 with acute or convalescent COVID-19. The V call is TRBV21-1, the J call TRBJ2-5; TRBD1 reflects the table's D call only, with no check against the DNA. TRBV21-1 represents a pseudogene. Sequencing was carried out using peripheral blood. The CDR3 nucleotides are TGTGCCAGCAGCTCCCCTCCAGGGGTAGAGACCCAGTACTTC. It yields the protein CASSSPPGVETQYF.